Shown below are 20 T cell receptor beta chains from a single sample sequenced in a study of chemoradiotherapy in HPV16-positive cancers. TCRdb's copy holds only in-frame clones and misses some; the assay was immunoSEQ multiplex PCR. The sample has some 30,000 clones, approximately 84% seen once; the top ten hold around 5.1%. The sequenced sample was blood, obtained from a patient who underwent chemoradiotherapy. The receptors derive from a human donor with HPV-associated anogenital cancer.

This sequence joins TRBV11-2 and TRBJ2-5, with 9 bases lining up with TRBD1. From germline, CDR1 is SGHAT and CDR2 FQNNGV. The CDR3 extends over 19 amino acids. V shed 2 bases and J 7 bases; nucleotides not matched to a gene: 20. The CDR3 loop is CASSLMRFAGTGTHGTQYF. Written as DNA, the CDR3 is TGTGCCAGCAGCTTAATGAGGTTTGCGGGGACAGGGACGCACGGGACCCAGTACTTC.

The rearrangement joins TRBV27 to TRBJ1-2; D gene ambiguous. Germline V gene data show CDR1 as MNHEY and CDR2 as SMNVEV (reference sequence). Deletions cut 5 bases from V and 4 bases from J, with 14 bases between. There are 14 residues in the CDR3. CDR3 loop: CASSRKAGPYGYTF. The CDR3 DNA sequence: TGTGCCAGCAGTAGGAAAGCAGGACCCTATGGCTACACCTTC.

The CDR3 nucleotides are TGTGCCAGCAGCCCGGTGGGGGGCGTCAGAGATGGCTACACCTTC. Its translation: CASSPVGGVRDGYTF. This chain joins TRBV5-6 and TRBJ1-2; D possibly corresponds to TRBD1 (6 bases). Germline V gene sequence: CDR1 SGHDT, CDR2 YYEEEE. The CDR3 loop spans 15 amino acids. Trimming shortened V by 4 bases and J by 6 bases, and 19 bases separated the two germline ends.

The chain couples TRBV7-2 to TRBJ2-5; D is possibly TRBD2 (6 bases). Trimming cost V 1 base and J 5 bases, with 17 bases left between them. CDR3 size: 16 residues. The germline V gene has CDR1 SGHTA and CDR2 FQGNSA. CDR3 nucleotides: TGTGCCAGCAGCTTAGTCCGGCCGCAAAGCGGGGAGACCCAGTACTTC. Its translation is CASSLVRPQSGETQYF. Variable domain in full (rest from reference TRBV7-2 and TRBJ2-5): GAGVSQSPSNKVTEKGKDVELRCDPISGHTALYWYRQSLGQGLEFLIYFQGNSAPDKSGLPSDRFSAERTGGSVSTLTIQRTQQEDSAVYLCASSLVRPQSGETQYFGPGTRLLVL.

This sequence joins TRBV12-5 and TRBJ2-1; 7 bases match TRBD1. V dropped 3 bases and J dropped 2; count of bases not matched to a gene: 10. The CDR3 covers 17 residues. Germline V lookup: CDR1 LGHNT, CDR2 FRNRAP. Here the CDR3 reads CASGLTLDRVPYNEQFF. Here the CDR3 DNA reads TGTGCTAGTGGTTTAACCCTTGACAGGGTCCCCTACAATGAGCAGTTCTTC.

The chain carries TRBV12-5 and TRBJ2-1; D not resolved. The CDR3 is 15 amino acids. Germline-derived CDR1 and CDR2 are LGHNT and FRNRAP. V lost 0 bases and J 0 bases, leaving 6 bases between the germline ends. The CDR3 DNA is TGTGCTAGTGGTTTGGTAACGGACTCCTACAATGAGCAGTTCTTC. Protein: CASGLVTDSYNEQFF.

CDR3 in amino acids: CASSFAAGTGGNEQFF. The CDR3 nucleotides read TGTGCCAGCAGCTTCGCCGCCGGGACAGGGGGCAATGAGCAGTTCTTC. The chain carries TRBV11-2 and TRBJ2-1, with 11 nucleotides matching TRBD1. The V segment lost 3 bases and the J segment 6 bases; nucleotides outside the gene matches: 7. Germline CDR1 is SGHAT and CDR2 is FQNNGV. The CDR3 contains 16 residues.

Turning to this clone: Other nucleotide sequences from this sample produce the same CDR3. CDR3 sequence: CASSVGGNYGYTF. The CDR3 DNA sequence: TGTGCCAGCAGTGTGGGTGGTAACTATGGCTACACCTTC. The chain joins TRBV25-1 to TRBJ1-2; unclear D gene. Between the trimmed V and J ends, which lost 4 bases and 1 base, there was a span of 7 bases. Per germline, CDR1 MGHDK and CDR2 SYGVNS. CDR3 length: 13 amino acids.

This chain connects TRBV5-1 to TRBJ2-1, with TRBD1 matching 8 bases. V was pared by 5 bases and J by 8 bases, with 9 bases of the junction left unmatched. Per the germline V gene, CDR1 is SGHRS and CDR2 is YFSETQ. The CDR3 length is 14 residues. CDR3 loop: CASRPTGQGDEQFF. As DNA, the CDR3 is TGCGCCAGCAGACCCACTGGACAGGGCGATGAGCAGTTCTTC.

This clone was seen more than once but under ten times. This chain uses TRBV7-9 with TRBJ1-3, with a weak D call TRBD1 (6 bases). V lost 5 bases and J lost 0, with 17 bases in between. CDR3 length equals 17 residues. Germline assignment: CDR1 SEHNR and CDR2 FQNEAQ (reference sequence). CDR3 coding DNA: TGTGCCAGCAGCGGAGAGGGGGACGGTTACTCTGGAAACACCATATATTTT. Its translation: CASSGEGDGYSGNTIYF.

The rearrangement joins TRBV7-2 to TRBJ2-1; TRBD1 aligns across 11 bases. Looked up from germline, CDR1 is SGHTA and CDR2 is FQGNSA. J gave up 7 bases and V 2 bases, and 13 bases lay outside the gene matches. This CDR3 has 18 amino acids. The CDR3 here is CASSLLPPGQGVMNEQFF. As DNA, the CDR3 is TGTGCCAGCAGCTTATTACCCCCGGGACAGGGGGTCATGAATGAGCAGTTCTTC.

The CDR3, as DNA: TGTGCCAGCAGCCCGACGGGACTAGCGGGCCACAGGGAGACACAGACCCAGTACTTC. It is translated as CASSPTGLAGHRETQTQYF. The rearrangement uses TRBV7-8 and TRBJ2-5; 12 nucleotides match TRBD2. Germline CDR1 and CDR2: SGHVS and FQNEAQ. The junction had 19 bases not matched to a gene; V was cut back by 5 bases and J by 6 bases. The CDR3 has 19 residues.

The chain combines TRBV30 with TRBJ1-1, with D perhaps TRBD1 (5 bases). The ends were cut back, 0 bases at V and 6 bases at J, with 8 bases in the middle. The CDR3 runs 12 residues. Germline assignment: CDR1 GTSNPN and CDR2 SVGIG (reference sequence). The CDR3 DNA reads TGTGCCTGGAGTGTACTGGGGGCTGAAGCTTTCTTT. This translates into CAWSVLGAEAFF.

The chain carries TRBV6-1 and TRBJ1-4; 11 bases agree with TRBD1. The CDR3 has 15 residues. Germline V gives CDR1 MNHNS, CDR2 SASEGT. The V segment lost 8 bases and the J segment 5 bases; nucleotides outside the gene matches: 7. CDR3 sequence reads: CASAGQGAKNEKLFF. As DNA, the CDR3 is TGTGCCAGCGCCGGACAGGGGGCCAAAAATGAAAAACTGTTTTTT.

This clone was detected only once. This chain uses TRBV15 with TRBJ1-4; D is undetermined. V dropped 5 bases and J dropped 0 bases, with 10 bases sitting between them. Germline V gene sequence: CDR1 LNHNV, CDR2 YYDKDF (reference sequence). CDR3 length: 15 amino acids. CDR3 in DNA: TGTGCCACCAGCCTCCGGACCGCAACTAATGAAAAACTGTTTTTT. As protein: CATSLRTATNEKLFF.

The chain combines TRBV14 with TRBJ1-1; D not certain. The germline V and J ends were trimmed by 4 bases and 1 base, with 7 bases remaining between them. Germline CDR1 reads SGHDN; CDR2 reads FVKESK. This CDR3 comprises 13 residues. The DNA of the CDR3 is TGTGCCAGCAGCCCGAAGAGGAACACTGAAGCTTTCTTT. Its protein product is CASSPKRNTEAFF.

This chain uses TRBV4-1 with TRBJ1-4; TRBD1 agrees at 7 bases. V shed 1 base, J shed 5 bases, and the junction held 4 bases outside the gene matches. This CDR3 is built from 15 residues. Germline V CDR1 and CDR2: MGHRA, YSYEKL. The CDR3 sequence is CASSQADRLNEKLFF. As DNA, the CDR3 is TGCGCCAGCAGCCAAGCGGACAGGTTAAATGAAAAACTGTTTTTT.

The CDR3 spells CASSLDRGANGYTF. The CDR3 DNA is TGTGCCAGCAGCTTGGACAGGGGGGCAAATGGCTACACCTTC. V and J are TRBV5-6 and TRBJ1-2; TRBD1 agrees at 8 bases. V was pared by 0 bases and J by 6 bases, with 4 bases of the junction left unmatched. The germline gives CDR1 SGHDT, CDR2 YYEEEE. CDR3 size: 14 residues.

This clone has only a few counts. The chain couples TRBV14 to TRBJ1-2; D is ambiguous. The CDR3 sequence is 13 residues long. Trimming took 3 bases from V and 4 from J, leaving 9 bases between them. Per the germline V gene, CDR1 is SGHDN and CDR2 is FVKESK. The CDR3 spells CASSQHQAYGYTF. The CDR3 nucleotides read TGTGCCAGCAGCCAGCATCAAGCCTATGGCTACACCTTC.

This clone showed up just a few times. This chain joins TRBV6-1 and TRBJ1-3; D remains unclear. CDR1 and CDR2 from the germline V gene are MNHNS and SASEGT. Trimming left V 6 bases short and J 1 base short, with 7 bases between. The CDR3 has 13 amino acids. CDR3: CASSEVSGNTIYF. The CDR3 DNA reads TGTGCCAGCAGCGAGGTATCTGGAAACACCATATATTTT.